Described below is a single TCR beta chain sequence and its context. As yet, its antigen is unknown. The sample comes from a study of shared clonotypes between healthy human individuals. Overall study findings and caveats: Shared clonotypes across all four donors exceeded non-shared ones in generation probability.

Some clones are missing from TCRdb's copy, which holds only in-frame ones; the method was immunoSEQ multiplex PCR. The data show fewer than 2.5 million clones, roughly 93% seen once. Sequenced input: naive CD4+ T cells from PBMCs. Described subset: CD45RA+ positively selected. The sequence was collected from a man aged 18 to 30 in good health. Some clones in this sample may be carry-over from other donors' samples.

The CDR3 sequence: CASSGETNQPQHF. The CDR3 coding sequence is TGTGCCAGCAGCGGGGAGACTAATCAGCCCCAGCATTTT. The V gene is TRBV6-4, the J gene TRBJ1-5; D unclear. V was cut by 6 bases and J by 4 bases, with 10 bases left in between. Germline CDR1 MRHNA, CDR2 SNTAGT. The CDR3 extends over 13 amino acids.